The 32 T cell receptor beta chains below were found in one sample sequenced in a study of PD-1 blockade in classical Hodgkin lymphoma. Specified time point: cycle 4 day 1 (C4D1), after 6 weeks of nivolumab. There was relapse after autologous stem cell transplantation in every patient, and there was variation in brentuximab vedotin exposure. Negative magnetic selection isolated CD4+ T cells from thawed PBMCs. This table comes from immunoSEQ multiplex PCR, and its TCRdb copy is limited to in-frame clones, with some not included. The sample includes tens of thousands of clones, approximately 86% of them seen just once. This material consisted of CD4+ T cells from blood, taken before the fourth cycle of nivolumab. Receptors were obtained from a human donor with classical Hodgkin lymphoma.

The rearrangement links TRBV7-9 to TRBJ1-2, with D maybe TRBD1 (5 bases). This CDR3 has 12 amino acids. Trimming took 5 bases from V and 7 from J, leaving 11 bases between them. Germline V gene lookup returns CDR1 SEHNR and CDR2 FQNEAQ (reference sequence). CDR3 region: CASSLVGVGYTF. In DNA form, the CDR3 reads TGTGCCAGCAGCCTCGTGGGGGTTGGCTACACCTTC.

This clone has only a few counts. J is TRBJ1-2 and V is TRBV2; a weak D match, TRBD1 (6 bases). This CDR3 is built from 16 residues. Germline-derived CDR1 and CDR2 are SNHLY and FYNNEI. V lost 5 bases to trimming and J lost 1 base, with 17 bases between them. The CDR3 DNA follows: TGTGCCAGCAGTCCCGGAATGGCGGGACATAACTATGGCTACACCTTC. It translates to CASSPGMAGHNYGYTF.

J is TRBJ2-7 and V is TRBV7-2, with 7 bases identical to TRBD2. This CDR3 has 14 amino acids. V was clipped by 4 bases and J by 2 bases; unmatched bases: 5. Germline CDR1 and CDR2: SGHTA and FQGNSA. This CDR3 is CASSSSGGPYEQYF. As DNA, the CDR3 is TGTGCCAGCAGCTCGTCGGGGGGTCCCTACGAGCAGTACTTC.

The gene calls are TRBV5-1 and TRBJ2-5; D unclear. Looked up from germline, CDR1 is SGHRS and CDR2 is YFSETQ. Trimming took off 1 base at V and 5 bases at J, with 12 bases between the two ends. This CDR3 is built from 14 residues. The CDR3 is CASSLSQLGETQYF. In DNA, the CDR3 is TGCGCCAGCAGCTTGAGCCAGTTGGGGGAGACCCAGTACTTC.

This rearrangement joins TRBV6-1 to TRBJ2-7, with a weak D call TRBD2 (5 bases). Trimming stripped 1 base from V and 6 bases from J, with 16 bases between. The germline gives CDR1 MNHNS, CDR2 SASEGT. CDR3 length equals 15 residues. The CDR3 nucleotides are TGTGCCAGCAGTGAAGGGTCAGCCGGGGTCGGCGAGCAGTACTTC. This codes for CASSEGSAGVGEQYF.

V gene TRBV6-1 combines with J gene TRBJ1-1; D is ambiguous. The germline CDR1 and CDR2 sequences are MNHNS and SASEGT. V was clipped by 6 bases and J by 4 bases, with 12 bases between them. This CDR3 region has 13 residues. DNA for the CDR3: TGTGCCAGCAGGGGTGAGCGGGCCACTGAAGCTTTCTTT. Translation gives CASRGERATEAFF.

This chain links TRBV4-1 with TRBJ2-3; TRBD2 is a possible D gene (6 bases). Trimming pared 1 base from V and 9 bases from J, leaving 14 bases between. The CDR3 is 14 amino acids. Germline V lookup: CDR1 MGHRA, CDR2 YSYEKL. CDR3 region: CASSQGDWRDTQYF. DNA of the CDR3: TGCGCCAGCAGCCAAGGGGACTGGAGGGACACGCAGTATTTT.

The V and J genes are TRBV5-1 and TRBJ2-7; 7 bases match TRBD2. This CDR3 comprises 16 residues. Germline V lookup: CDR1 SGHRS, CDR2 YFSETQ. The J segment lost 7 bases and the V segment lost 2 bases, leaving 15 bases of the junction unmatched. The CDR3 DNA reads as TGCGCCAGCAGCTTCTTAGCCACGGGAGGTTTGGGGGAGCAGTACTTC. It codes for CASSFLATGGLGEQYF.

CDR3 sequence (DNA): TGTGCCAGCAGCGAAGATTTAAGGGTCCAGTACTTC. It is translated as CASSEDLRVQYF. The gene calls are TRBV11-1 and TRBJ2-5; D gene ambiguous. V lost 5 bases and J 10 bases, leaving 14 bases between the germline ends. There are 12 residues in the CDR3. Germline V CDR1 and CDR2: SGHAT, FQDESV (reference sequence).

This clone was seen a single time. The V call is TRBV2, the J call TRBJ2-3; no definite D call. Germline-derived CDR1 and CDR2 are SNHLY and FYNNEI. The CDR3 covers 15 residues. V lost 9 bases and J lost 0, with 16 bases in between. The CDR3 DNA is TGTGCCAGTGAACAATCAAGATCTAGCACAGATACGCAGTATTTT. It specifies CASEQSRSSTDTQYF.

J is TRBJ2-7 and V is TRBV27, with 7 bases aligning to TRBD1. The ends lost 6 bases at V and 2 bases at J; junction bases unmatched: 16. The CDR3 extends over 17 amino acids. The germline V gene has CDR1 MNHEY and CDR2 SMNVEV (reference sequence). CDR3 region: CASSPSDGTVDPYEQYF. The CDR3 nucleotides read TGTGCCAGCAGCCCAAGTGACGGGACAGTGGATCCCTACGAGCAGTACTTC.

The chain combines TRBV5-4 with TRBJ2-2; 8 bases agree with TRBD1. CDR3 length: 15 residues. Germline CDR1 reads SGHNT; CDR2 reads YYREEE (reference sequence). With V trimmed by 4 bases and J by 3 bases, 5 bases remained unmatched. Written as DNA, the CDR3 is TGTGCCAGCAGCCGCGGACAGGGCCACACCGGGGAGCTGTTTTTT. Translating it yields CASSRGQGHTGELFF. The entire variable domain, with the rest obtained from reference TRBV5-4 and TRBJ2-2, is as follows: ETGVTQSPTHLIKTRGQQVTLRCSSQSGHNTVSWYQQALGQGPQFIFQYYREEENGRGNFPPRFSGLQFPNYSSELNVNALELDDSALYLCASSRGQGHTGELFFGEGSRLTVL.

The CDR3 loop reads CASSRGQPATEAFF. The CDR3 DNA sequence: TGTGCCAGCAGCCGCGGACAGCCGGCCACTGAAGCTTTCTTT. The chain uses TRBV11-3 and TRBJ1-1; D is perhaps TRBD1 (6 bases). The CDR3 has 14 amino acids. Per germline, CDR1 SGHNT and CDR2 YENEEA. V lost 5 bases and J lost 4, with 14 bases in between.

J is TRBJ2-3 and V is TRBV27; D may correspond to TRBD1 or TRBD2 (5 bases each). V lost 1 base and J lost 2, with 10 bases in between. CDR3 length: 15 amino acids. The germline gives CDR1 MNHEY, CDR2 SMNVEV (reference sequence). Here the CDR3 reads CASSLWGTNTDTQYF. The CDR3 bases are TGTGCCAGCAGTTTATGGGGGACCAACACAGATACGCAGTATTTT.

V gene TRBV11-2 combines with J gene TRBJ2-5, with 8 positions matching TRBD2. CDR1 and CDR2 (germline): SGHAT, FQNNGV. V dropped 1 base and J dropped 1; count of bases not matched to a gene: 2. CDR3 length: 15 amino acids. This CDR3 is CASSLAGTSQETQYF. The CDR3 coding sequence is TGTGCCAGCAGCTTAGCCGGGACTAGCCAAGAGACCCAGTACTTC.

The chain joins TRBV18 to TRBJ1-2; TRBD1 agrees at 7 bases. The CDR3 has 16 residues. V shed 4 bases and J 0 bases; nucleotides not matched to a gene: 8. Looked up from germline, CDR1 is KGHSH and CDR2 is LQKENI. Here the CDR3 reads CASSLFRDSANYGYTF. CDR3 coding DNA: TGTGCCAGCTCACTGTTCCGGGACAGCGCTAACTATGGCTACACCTTC.

The rearrangement links TRBV7-8 to TRBJ2-3, with TRBD1 as a possible D gene (6 bases). The V gene's germline CDR1 is SGHVS and CDR2 FQNEAQ. The CDR3 is 16 amino acids. Trimming stripped 3 bases from V and 6 bases from J, with 19 bases between. The CDR3 nucleotides read TGTGCCAGCAGCTTTTGGGGGCTGACCAACGGGGATACGCAGTATTTT. Translating it yields CASSFWGLTNGDTQYF. Based on the CDR3 plus reference TRBV7-8 and TRBJ2-3, the full variable domain is GAGVSQSPRYKVAKRGQDVALRCDPISGHVSLFWYQQALGQGPEFLTYFQNEAQLDKSGLPSDRFFAERPEGSVSTLKIQRTQQEDSAVYLCASSFWGLTNGDTQYFGPGTRLTVL.

This clone appeared once. One end of the junction varies from germline; a read error may be responsible. The V gene is TRBV30, the J gene TRBJ2-1, with 13 bases aligning to TRBD2. The CDR3 runs 14 residues. Germline CDR1 GTSNPN, CDR2 SVGIG (reference sequence). Written as DNA, the CDR3 is TGTGCCTGGGGGACTAGCGGGATCTACACTGAGCAGTTCTTC. This sequence encodes CAWGTSGIYTEQFF.

The chain couples TRBV29-1 to TRBJ1-2, with D tentatively TRBD1 (6 bases). The V end was cut by 1 base, the J end by 3 bases, with 9 bases between. CDR1 and CDR2 from the germline V gene are SQVTM and ANQGSEA. CDR3 size: 13 residues. DNA for the CDR3: TGCAGCGTTGAAGGGGACACGGACTATGGCTACACCTTC. This encodes CSVEGDTDYGYTF.

This clone turned up a few times. This chain links TRBV7-9 with TRBJ1-6, with no clear D. V lost 1 base and J lost 0, with 7 bases in between. Germline CDR1 and CDR2: SEHNR and FQNEAQ (reference sequence). This CDR3 has 16 amino acids. In DNA, the CDR3 is TGTGCCAGCAGCTTAGGTACCAGCTCCTATAATTCACCCCTCCACTTT. This gives the protein CASSLGTSSYNSPLHF. The variable domain in full, completed from reference TRBV7-9 and TRBJ1-6, reads DTGVSQNPRHKITKRGQNVTFRCDPISEHNRLYWYRQTLGQGPEFLTYFQNEAQLEKSRLLSDRFSAERPKGSFSTLEIQRTEQGDSAMYLCASSLGTSSYNSPLHFGNGTRLTVT.

A single count supports this clone. This chain joins TRBV12-2 and TRBJ2-6; the table assigns TRBD1, which was not confirmed against the DNA. TRBV12-2 is classified as a pseudogene. This CDR3 has 19 amino acids. CDR3 coding DNA: TGTGCAAGTCGCTTAAGGAGACAGGGTAATAGCTCTGGGGCCAACGTCCTGACTTTC. Amino acids: CASRLRRQGNSSGANVLTF.

The V and J genes are TRBV7-8 and TRBJ1-3; D is ambiguous. CDR3 length: 14 amino acids. V lost 1 base to trimming and J lost 2 bases, with 6 bases between them. Germline V gene sequence: CDR1 SGHVS, CDR2 FQNEAQ. In nucleotides, the CDR3 is TGTGCCAGCAGCTTAGATAGACCTGGAAACACCATATATTTT. It codes for CASSLDRPGNTIYF.

The CDR3 bases are TGCGCCAGCAGTGATAACACAGATACGCAGTATTTT. It specifies CASSDNTDTQYF. V gene TRBV10-1 combines with J gene TRBJ2-3; D gene ambiguous. The CDR3 consists of 12 residues. CDR1 and CDR2 from the germline V gene are WNHNN and SYGVQD (reference sequence). The V end was cut by 3 bases, the J end by 2 bases, with 3 bases between.

CDR3 DNA: TGTGCCAGCAGCTTACAGGGTTCAACAGATACGCAGTATTTT. Translated: CASSLQGSTDTQYF. The rearrangement joins TRBV7-9 to TRBJ2-3, with a weak D call TRBD1 (5 bases). Trimming stripped 2 bases from V and 3 bases from J, with 9 bases between. There are 14 residues in the CDR3. Per the germline V gene, CDR1 is SEHNR and CDR2 is FQNEAQ (reference sequence). The full variable domain, in which reference TRBV7-9 and TRBJ2-3 provide the parts outside the CDR3, is DTGVSQNPRHKITKRGQNVTFRCDPISEHNRLYWYRQTLGQGPEFLTYFQNEAQLEKSRLLSDRFSAERPKGSFSTLEIQRTEQGDSAMYLCASSLQGSTDTQYFGPGTRLTVL.

This chain connects TRBV28 to TRBJ1-6; 9 bases fit TRBD1. This CDR3 contains 15 residues. In germline, CDR1 is MDHEN, CDR2 SYDVKM. With 3 bases clipped from V and 9 bases from J, the junction kept 6 bases outside the gene matches. The DNA of the CDR3 is TGTGCCAGCAGTTTTCGGGACAGGGCTGGTTCACCCCTCCACTTT. This gives the protein CASSFRDRAGSPLHF.

The V call is TRBV30, the J call TRBJ2-2; D is undetermined. Trimming left V 5 bases short and J 6 bases short, with 22 bases between. The length of the CDR3 is 16 residues. Germline lookup yields CDR1 GTSNPN and CDR2 SVGIG (reference sequence). CDR3 in amino acids: CAWVGGRARRPGELFF. CDR3 DNA sequence: TGTGCCTGGGTGGGCGGAAGGGCGCGCCGACCCGGGGAGCTGTTTTTT. Drawing the rest from reference TRBV30 and TRBJ2-2, the complete variable domain is SQTIHQWPATLVQPVGSPLSLECTVEGTSNPNLYWYRQAAGRGLQLLFYSVGIGQISSEVPQNLSASRPQDRQFILSSKKLLLSDSGFYLCAWVGGRARRPGELFFGEGSRLTVL.

The chain employs TRBV23-1 and TRBJ2-7; 9 bases fit TRBD1. TRBV23-1 is recorded as an ORF, its role being uncertain. The CDR3 contains 15 residues. The junction had 8 bases not matched to a gene; V was cut back by 5 bases and J by 3 bases. CDR3 amino acids: CASSKNRGQGYEQYF. CDR3 bases: TGCGCCAGCAGTAAGAACAGGGGGCAGGGCTACGAGCAGTACTTC.

The chain combines TRBV28 with TRBJ1-4; D is uncertain. Germline V CDR1 and CDR2: MDHEN, SYDVKM. Deletions cut 5 bases from V and 9 bases from J, with 19 bases between. The CDR3 is 15 amino acids. CDR3 DNA sequence: TGTGCCAGCAGTACCTTTAGATTGTTAGACAAAAAACTGTTTTTT. Its translation is CASSTFRLLDKKLFF. Full variable domain (rest looked up from reference TRBV28 and TRBJ1-4): DVKVTQSSRYLVKRTGEKVFLECVQDMDHENMFWYRQDPGLGLRLIYFSYDVKMKEKGDIPEGYSVSREKKERFSLILESASTNQTSMYLCASSTFRLLDKKLFFGSGTQLSVL.

V usage is TRBV25-1 and J usage is TRBJ2-7; D call uncertain. CDR1 is MGHDK, CDR2 SYGVNS, per germline. The CDR3 covers 12 residues. V shed 6 bases and J shed 4 bases, with 10 bases lying between them. CDR3 coding DNA: TGTGCCAGCAGCATGTGGGGTTACGAGCAGTACTTC. Encoded protein: CASSMWGYEQYF.

This sequence joins TRBV19 and TRBJ1-2; no clear D gene. The germline V gene has CDR1 LNHDA and CDR2 SQIVND (reference sequence). The CDR3 is made up of 15 amino acids. V was shortened by 5 bases and J by 2 bases, with 15 bases between the two germline ends. Here the CDR3 reads CASSVTQDYNYGYTF. In nucleotides, the CDR3 is TGTGCCAGTAGTGTAACTCAAGATTACAACTATGGCTACACCTTC. Complete variable domain (other parts from reference TRBV19 and TRBJ1-2): DGGITQSPKYLFRKEGQNVTLSCEQNLNHDAMYWYRQDPGQGLRLIYYSQIVNDFQKGDIAEGYSVSREKKESFPLTVTSAQKNPTAFYLCASSVTQDYNYGYTFGSGTRLTVV.

Here the CDR3 reads CASSHPHEQFF. The CDR3 DNA follows: TGTGCCAGCAGCCATCCCCATGAGCAGTTCTTC. The chain couples TRBV7-9 to TRBJ2-1, with D unresolved. The length of the CDR3 is 11 residues. Germline V CDR1 and CDR2: SEHNR, FQNEAQ (reference sequence). The V gene lost 5 bases and the J gene lost 8 bases, with 7 bases spanning the gap.

This clone was found a few times. The chain combines TRBV19 with TRBJ1-4; no firm D call. The CDR3 is 13 amino acids. V dropped 3 bases and J dropped 7 bases, with 9 bases sitting between them. Per the germline V gene, CDR1 is LNHDA and CDR2 is SQIVND (reference sequence). CDR3 DNA sequence: TGTGCCAGTAGTATCCTAGGGAGTGAAAAACTGTTTTTT. As protein: CASSILGSEKLFF.